This T cell receptor beta chain is drawn from a study of blood T cell repertoires in COVID-19. Study details: The United States, Italy and Spain were the sources of the acute and convalescent COVID-19 samples. PBMCs, B-cell-depleted T cells, or T cells were the source of the cDNA or gDNA that made up the material.

The germline CDR1 and CDR2 sequences are LNHDA and SQIVND (reference sequence). Trimming took 6 bases from V and 4 from J; bases not matched to a gene: 7. The CDR3 runs 15 residues. In the study's own analysis: For nucleated cells, counts were estimated from reference gene primer amplification. Sequenced by immunoSEQ multiplex PCR; TCRdb stores in-frame clones only, minus some. Clone size and V and J calls were adopted from that table, with D and trimming inferred from the DNA. The profile shows approximately 34,000 clones, around nine tenths of them singletons. This sequence was found in a human donor in a cohort sampled during active COVID-19. The chain combines TRBV19 with TRBJ1-3; 9 bases map to TRBD1. The source material was peripheral blood. This CDR3 reads CASREQGAGGNTIYF. DNA for the CDR3: TGTGCCAGTAGGGAACAGGGGGCTGGCGGAAACACCATATATTTT.